This entry concerns a single TCR beta chain. After extraction with the RNeasy kit, roughly 0.45 to 1 ug of the RNA was reverse transcribed using random hexamers. TCRdb analysed the immunoSEQ multiplex PCR reads with MiXCR anew, one entry per CDR3 protein. The data hold under 200,000 distinct CDR3 sequences, with just under 95% observed a single time. CDR1 is DFQATT, CDR2 SNEGSKA, per germline (reference sequence). The ends were cut back, 0 bases at V and 0 bases at J, with 8 bases in the middle. The CDR3 covers 14 residues. The record originates from a study of CD8 T cells in Susac syndrome. Material for sequencing was CD4+ T cells from PBMCs. The sequence derives from a human donor in good health. The V gene is TRBV20-1, the J gene TRBJ1-2, with D possibly being TRBD1 (5 bases). Here the CDR3 DNA reads TGCAGTGCTAGAGAACAGACAGCTAACTATGGCTACACCTTC. As protein: CSAREQTANYGYTF.